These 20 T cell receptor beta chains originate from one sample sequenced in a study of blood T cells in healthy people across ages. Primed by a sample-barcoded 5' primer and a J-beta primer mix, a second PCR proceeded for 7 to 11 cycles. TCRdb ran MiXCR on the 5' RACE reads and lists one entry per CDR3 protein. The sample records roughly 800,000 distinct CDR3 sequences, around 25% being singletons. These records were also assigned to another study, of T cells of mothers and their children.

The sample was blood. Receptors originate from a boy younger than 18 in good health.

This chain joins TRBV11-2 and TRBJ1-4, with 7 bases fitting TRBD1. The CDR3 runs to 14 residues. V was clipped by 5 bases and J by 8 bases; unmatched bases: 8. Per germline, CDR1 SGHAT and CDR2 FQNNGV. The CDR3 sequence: CASSPGGPWEKLFF. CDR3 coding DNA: TGTGCCAGCAGCCCAGGGGGTCCGTGGGAAAAACTGTTTTTT.

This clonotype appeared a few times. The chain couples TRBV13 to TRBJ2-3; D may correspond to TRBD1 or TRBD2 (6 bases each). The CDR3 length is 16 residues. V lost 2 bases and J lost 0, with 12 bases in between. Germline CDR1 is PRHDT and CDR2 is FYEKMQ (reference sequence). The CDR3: CASSLPEGGSTDTQYF. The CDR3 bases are TGTGCCAGCAGCTTACCAGAGGGGGGCAGCACAGATACGCAGTATTTT.

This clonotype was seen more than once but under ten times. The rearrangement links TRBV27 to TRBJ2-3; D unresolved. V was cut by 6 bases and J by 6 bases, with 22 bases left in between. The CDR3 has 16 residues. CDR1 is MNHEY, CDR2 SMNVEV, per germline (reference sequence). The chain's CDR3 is CASSFDGNQLVDTQYF. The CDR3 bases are TGTGCCAGCAGCTTTGACGGAAACCAGCTGGTTGATACGCAGTATTTT.

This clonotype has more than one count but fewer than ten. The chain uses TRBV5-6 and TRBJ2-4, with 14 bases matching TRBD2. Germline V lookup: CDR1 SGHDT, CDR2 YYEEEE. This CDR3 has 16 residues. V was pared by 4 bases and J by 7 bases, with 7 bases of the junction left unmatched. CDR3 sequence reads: CASSPSGLAGENIQYF. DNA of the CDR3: TGTGCCAGCAGCCCGTCGGGACTAGCGGGAGAGAACATTCAGTACTTC.

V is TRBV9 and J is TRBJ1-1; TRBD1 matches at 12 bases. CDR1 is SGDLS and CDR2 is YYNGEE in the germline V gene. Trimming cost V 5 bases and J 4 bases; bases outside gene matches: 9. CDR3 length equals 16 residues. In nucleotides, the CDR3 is TGTGCCAGCAGAACGGGACAGGGGGCGGAGACCACTGAAGCTTTCTTT. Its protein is CASRTGQGAETTEAFF.

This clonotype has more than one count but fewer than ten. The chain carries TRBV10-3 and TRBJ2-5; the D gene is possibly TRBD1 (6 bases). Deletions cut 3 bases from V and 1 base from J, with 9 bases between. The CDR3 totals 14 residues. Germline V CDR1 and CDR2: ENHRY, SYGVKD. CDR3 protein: CAISDQGSQETQYF. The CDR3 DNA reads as TGTGCCATCAGTGACCAGGGGTCCCAAGAGACCCAGTACTTC.

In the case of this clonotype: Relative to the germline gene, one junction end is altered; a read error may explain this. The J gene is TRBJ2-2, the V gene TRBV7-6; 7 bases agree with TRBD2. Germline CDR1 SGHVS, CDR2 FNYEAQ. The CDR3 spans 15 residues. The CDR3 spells CAGSPGLDATGELFF. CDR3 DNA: TGTGCCGGCAGCCCCGGACTAGACGCAACCGGGGAGCTGTTTTTT.

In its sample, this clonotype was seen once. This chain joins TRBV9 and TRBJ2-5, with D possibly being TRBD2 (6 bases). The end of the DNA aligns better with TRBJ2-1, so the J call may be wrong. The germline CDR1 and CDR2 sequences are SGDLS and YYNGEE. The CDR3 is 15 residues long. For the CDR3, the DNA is TGTGCCAGCAGCCCTCGACTAGACCCACGTAATGAGCAGTTCTTC. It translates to CASSPRLDPRNEQFF.

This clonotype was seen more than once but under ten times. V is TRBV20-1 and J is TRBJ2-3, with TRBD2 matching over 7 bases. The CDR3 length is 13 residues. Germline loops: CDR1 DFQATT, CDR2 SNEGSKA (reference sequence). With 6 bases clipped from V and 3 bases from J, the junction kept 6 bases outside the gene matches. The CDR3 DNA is TGCAGTGCCCTCCGACTAGCTACAGATACGCAGTATTTT. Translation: CSALRLATDTQYF.

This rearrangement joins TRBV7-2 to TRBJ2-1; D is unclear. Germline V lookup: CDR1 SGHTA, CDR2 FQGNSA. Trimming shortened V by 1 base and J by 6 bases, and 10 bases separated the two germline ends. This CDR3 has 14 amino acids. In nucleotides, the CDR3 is TGTGCCAGCAGCTTAGGTACGGGCCTCAATGAGCAGTTCTTC. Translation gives CASSLGTGLNEQFF.

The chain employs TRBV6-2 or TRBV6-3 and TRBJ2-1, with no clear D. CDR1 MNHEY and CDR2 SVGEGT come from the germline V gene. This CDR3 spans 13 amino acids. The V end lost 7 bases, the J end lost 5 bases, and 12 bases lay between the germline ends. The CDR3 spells CASIRAPHNEQFF. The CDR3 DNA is TGTGCCAGCATAAGGGCCCCCCACAATGAGCAGTTCTTC.

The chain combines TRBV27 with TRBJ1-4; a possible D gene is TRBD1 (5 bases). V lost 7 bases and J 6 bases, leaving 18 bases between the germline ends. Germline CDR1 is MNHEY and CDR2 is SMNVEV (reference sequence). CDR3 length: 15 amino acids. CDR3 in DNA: TGTGCCAGCAATCCGGGGGTAGGGAAGGATGAAAAACTGTTTTTT. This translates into CASNPGVGKDEKLFF.

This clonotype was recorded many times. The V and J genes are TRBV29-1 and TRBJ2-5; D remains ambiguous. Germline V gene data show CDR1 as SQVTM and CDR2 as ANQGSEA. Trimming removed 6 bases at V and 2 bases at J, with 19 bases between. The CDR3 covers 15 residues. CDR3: CSVAPRGRLQETQYF. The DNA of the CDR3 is TGCAGCGTCGCTCCCAGAGGACGGTTACAAGAGACCCAGTACTTC.

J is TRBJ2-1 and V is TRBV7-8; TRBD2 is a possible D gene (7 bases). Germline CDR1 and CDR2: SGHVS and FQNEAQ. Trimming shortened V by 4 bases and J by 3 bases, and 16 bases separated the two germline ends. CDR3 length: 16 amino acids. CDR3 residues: CASSSRGGGNYNEQFF. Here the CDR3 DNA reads TGTGCCAGCAGCTCTCGAGGGGGGGGGAACTACAATGAGCAGTTCTTC.

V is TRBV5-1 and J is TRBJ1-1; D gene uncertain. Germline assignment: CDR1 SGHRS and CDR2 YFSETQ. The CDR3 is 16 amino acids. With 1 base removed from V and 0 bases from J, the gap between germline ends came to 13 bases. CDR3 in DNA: TGCGCCAGCAGCTTGAATGTTGCGGGGTTGAACACTGAAGCTTTCTTT. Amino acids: CASSLNVAGLNTEAFF.

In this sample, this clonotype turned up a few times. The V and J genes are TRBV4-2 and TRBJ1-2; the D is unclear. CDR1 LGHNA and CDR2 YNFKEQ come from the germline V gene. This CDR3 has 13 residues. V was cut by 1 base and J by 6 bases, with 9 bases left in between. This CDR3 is CASSQGIVHGYTF. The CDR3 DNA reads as TGTGCCAGCAGCCAAGGAATAGTTCATGGCTACACCTTC.

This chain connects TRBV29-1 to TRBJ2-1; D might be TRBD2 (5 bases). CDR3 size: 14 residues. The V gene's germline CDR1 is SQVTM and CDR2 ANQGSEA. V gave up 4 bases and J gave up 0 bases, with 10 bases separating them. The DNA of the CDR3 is TGCAGCGTTGCGGCGGGTGGCTCCTACAATGAGCAGTTCTTC. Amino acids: CSVAAGGSYNEQFF.

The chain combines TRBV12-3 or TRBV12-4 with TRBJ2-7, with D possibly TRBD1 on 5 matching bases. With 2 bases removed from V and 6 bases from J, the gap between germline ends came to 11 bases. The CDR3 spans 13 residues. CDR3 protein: CASSLSPGLEQYF. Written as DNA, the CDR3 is TGTGCCAGCAGTTTATCCCCAGGGCTCGAGCAGTACTTC.

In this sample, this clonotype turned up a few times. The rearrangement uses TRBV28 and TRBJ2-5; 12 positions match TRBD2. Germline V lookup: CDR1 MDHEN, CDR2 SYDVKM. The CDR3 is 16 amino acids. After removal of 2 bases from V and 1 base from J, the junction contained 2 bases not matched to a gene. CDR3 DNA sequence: TGTGCCAGCAGTTTACTAGCGGGGGGGTTCCAAGAGACCCAGTACTTC. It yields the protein CASSLLAGGFQETQYF. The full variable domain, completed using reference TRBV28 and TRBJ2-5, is DVKVTQSSRYLVKRTGEKVFLECVQDMDHENMFWYRQDPGLGLRLIYFSYDVKMKEKGDIPEGYSVSREKKERFSLILESASTNQTSMYLCASSLLAGGFQETQYFGPGTRLLVL.

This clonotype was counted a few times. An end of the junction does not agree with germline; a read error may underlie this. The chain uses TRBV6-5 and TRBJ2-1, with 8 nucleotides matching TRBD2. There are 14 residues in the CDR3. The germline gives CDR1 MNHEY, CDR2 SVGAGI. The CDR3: CASRERGSGNEQFF. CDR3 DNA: TGTGCTAGCAGAGAGCGGGGGAGCGGTAATGAGCAGTTCTTC.